This TCR beta chain was found in a study of beta chain features in type 1 diabetes. Study-wide background: The patients were much like the healthy donors in age, gender and cell yields. Study results and limitations: Highly expressing activated T cells could be over-counted with a cDNA template. Researchers caution that PCR might favor shorter templates, equally among patients and controls. Within each of all four CD4+ subsets, Type 1 diabetes patients had TCRB CDR3s that were moderately but significantly shorter.

Stem cell-like memory, regulatory, central memory and naive CD4+ cells were sorted via CD45RO/CCR7/CD25/CD127/CD95/CD27. The study reverse transcribed the entire isolated RNA, so it sequenced expressed TCRB transcripts. The method was immunoSEQ multiplex PCR; TCRdb's version includes in-frame clones alone and lacks a portion of them. The table has roughly 730,000 clones, around 15% seen once. On this clone: Its target is not known.

The sequenced sample consisted of naive CD4+ T cells from blood. This TCR derives from a man between 18 and 29 years old with type 1 diabetes.

This CDR3 reads CASSYRSGGTDTQYF. CDR3 coding DNA: TGTGCCAGCAGCTACCGTAGCGGTGGCACAGATACGCAGTATTTT. The chain has TRBV5-4 and TRBJ2-3; D perhaps matches TRBD2 (6 bases). This CDR3 is 15 amino acids long. The germline V gene has CDR1 SGHNT and CDR2 YYREEE (reference sequence). The V end was cut by 3 bases, the J end by 1 base, with 12 bases between.